The 12 T cell receptor beta chains in this list originate from one sample, sequenced in a study of cytomegalovirus exposure and HLA in healthy donors. PCR involved 60 Vbeta and 13 Jbeta primers. Generated by immunoSEQ multiplex PCR, the TCRdb table keeps only in-frame clones and is missing some. This sample has 150,000 to 200,000 clones, with around nine tenths found just once. The material sequenced was PBMCs. The source is a woman aged 18-35 years in good health and CMV-seronegative.

The chain has TRBV5-1 and TRBJ2-3; TRBD2 matches at 11 bases. The germline V gene has CDR1 SGHRS and CDR2 YFSETQ. The CDR3 has 19 amino acids. V trimming: 4 bases; J trimming: 5 bases; junction bases outside the gene matches: 18. CDR3 in DNA: TGCGCCAGCAGCGCCCGGGTAGTAGCGGGGGGGCCGGCAAGAGATACGCAGTATTTT. As protein: CASSARVVAGGPARDTQYF.

This chain links TRBV18 with TRBJ1-2, with TRBD1 identical over 7 bases. Germline CDR1 is KGHSH and CDR2 is LQKENI. This CDR3 comprises 13 residues. V dropped 2 bases and J dropped 7; count of bases not matched to a gene: 4. The DNA for the CDR3 is TGTGCCAGCTCACCAGACAGGGAGCGTGGCTACACCTTC. Protein product: CASSPDRERGYTF.

This clone was recorded once. The chain links TRBV30 to TRBJ1-6; a possible D gene is TRBD1 (5 bases). The CDR3 loop spans 13 amino acids. Germline V lookup: CDR1 GTSNPN, CDR2 SVGIG (reference sequence). Trimming took 4 bases from V and 6 from J, leaving 10 bases between them. The CDR3 nucleotides read TGTGCCTGGACCCCAGGGTTTAATTCACCCCTCCACTTT. Translating it yields CAWTPGFNSPLHF.

The chain couples TRBV5-6 to TRBJ2-5; 8 positions agree with TRBD2. The DNA end favors TRBJ2-7, so the J call may be wrong. Germline V lookup: CDR1 SGHDT, CDR2 YYEEEE. There are 15 residues in the CDR3. As DNA, the CDR3 is TGTGCCAGCAGCTCCTTGAGCGGGAGCTCCTACGAGCAGTACTTC. It specifies CASSSLSGSSYEQYF.

Remarks on this clone: Sequence at one end of the junction differs from germline and may be a read error. The chain is built from TRBV5-8 and TRBJ2-1; D gene unclear. Per the germline V gene, CDR1 is SGHTS and CDR2 is YDEGEE. This CDR3 has 17 residues. The DNA for the CDR3 is TGTGCCAGCAACTTGGGTTTGGGCACATTCTCCTACAATGAGCAGTTCTTC. Protein product: CASNLGLGTFSYNEQFF.

This rearrangement joins TRBV9 to TRBJ1-3; D is perhaps TRBD1 (6 bases). The CDR3 is 17 residues long. V lost 0 bases to trimming and J lost 2 bases, with 15 bases between them. Germline CDR1 SGDLS, CDR2 YYNGEE. CDR3 residues: CASSVAPGGATGNTIYF. The CDR3 coding sequence is TGTGCCAGCAGCGTAGCTCCGGGGGGCGCGACTGGAAACACCATATATTTT.

This clone was counted only a few times. The chain recombines TRBV5-1 with TRBJ1-1, with 8 nucleotides matching TRBD1. With 0 bases clipped from V and 4 bases from J, the junction kept 5 bases outside the gene matches. In germline, CDR1 is SGHRS, CDR2 YFSETQ. The CDR3 spans 15 residues. In DNA form, the CDR3 reads TGCGCCAGCAGCTTGGAAGCCGGGACAGGCACTGAAGCTTTCTTT. Its protein is CASSLEAGTGTEAFF.

The CDR3 nucleotides read TGTGCCAGCAGCTTAAACTGGCAGGACACTGAAGCTTTCTTT. This gives the protein CASSLNWQDTEAFF. The chain is built from TRBV7-9 and TRBJ1-1; D not resolved. Germline V gene lookup returns CDR1 SEHNR and CDR2 FQNEAQ (reference sequence). The germline V and J ends were trimmed by 2 bases and 3 bases, with 10 bases remaining between them. The CDR3 has 14 amino acids.

The table lists this clone with a few counts. V usage is TRBV2 and J usage is TRBJ1-4; 7 bases map to TRBD1. V was pared by 7 bases and J by 0 bases, with 5 bases of the junction left unmatched. This CDR3 spans 15 amino acids. Germline V gene data show CDR1 as SNHLY and CDR2 as FYNNEI. CDR3 in amino acids: CASISQGATNEKLFF. Written as DNA, the CDR3 is TGTGCCAGCATTTCCCAGGGGGCAACTAATGAAAAACTGTTTTTT.

This clone was seen a single time. This chain joins TRBV7-2 and TRBJ1-6; D remains ambiguous. CDR3 length: 17 residues. V was pared by 2 bases and J by 9 bases, with 20 bases between. The V gene's germline CDR1 is SGHTA and CDR2 FQGNSA. CDR3 loop: CASSLKPGVYTPSPLHF. DNA of the CDR3: TGTGCCAGCAGCTTAAAACCCGGGGTATACACCCCTTCACCCCTCCACTTT.

This clone was recorded a few times. Other DNA sequences of this sample code for an identical CDR3. This chain uses TRBV15 with TRBJ2-7; D is possibly TRBD2 (5 bases). V was clipped by 0 bases and J by 3 bases, with 6 bases between them. The CDR3 is 13 residues long. Germline lookup yields CDR1 LNHNV and CDR2 YYDKDF (reference sequence). CDR3 amino acids: CATSRDRGYEQYF. CDR3 nucleotide sequence: TGTGCCACCAGCAGAGATCGGGGCTACGAGCAGTACTTC.

The chain carries TRBV7-2 and TRBJ2-7, with D perhaps TRBD1 (5 bases). From germline, CDR1 is SGHTA and CDR2 FQGNSA. The germline V and J ends were trimmed by 3 bases and 1 base, with 13 bases remaining between them. This CDR3 region has 15 residues. The CDR3 loop reads CASSFLLDSSYEQYF. In DNA, the CDR3 is TGTGCCAGCAGCTTTCTACTCGACAGTTCCTACGAGCAGTACTTC.